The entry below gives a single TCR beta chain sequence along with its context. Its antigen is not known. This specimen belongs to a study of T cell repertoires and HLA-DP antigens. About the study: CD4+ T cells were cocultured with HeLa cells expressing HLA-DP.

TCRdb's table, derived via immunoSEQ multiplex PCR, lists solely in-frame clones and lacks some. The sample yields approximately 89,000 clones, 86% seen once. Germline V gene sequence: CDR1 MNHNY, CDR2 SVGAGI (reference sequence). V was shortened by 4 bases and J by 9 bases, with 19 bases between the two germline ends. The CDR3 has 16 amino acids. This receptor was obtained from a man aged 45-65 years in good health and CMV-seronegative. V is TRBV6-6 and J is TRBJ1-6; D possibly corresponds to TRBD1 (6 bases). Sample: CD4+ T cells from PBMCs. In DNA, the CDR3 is TGTGCCAGCAGTTTTATCCCAGGGGATGGTGGTTCACCCCTCCACTTT. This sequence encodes CASSFIPGDGGSPLHF.